This T cell receptor beta chain was captured by sequencing in a study of blood T cell repertoires in COVID-19. Study information: Samples representing acute and convalescent COVID-19 were sourced from the United States, Italy and Spain. The cDNA or gDNA used as material had been derived from T cells, B-cell-depleted T cells, or PBMCs.

Study processing details: Amplified reference gene primers provided the basis for estimating nucleated cell counts. The protocol was immunoSEQ multiplex PCR, while the TCRdb copy is restricted to in-frame clones and leaves out a portion. The V and J calls and the clone size are those of that table, but D and trimming were determined from the DNA. Of roughly 100,000 clones in the sample, approximately 79% were seen once. This TCR was sampled from a man aged 70-80 years with active or convalescent COVID-19. Sample: peripheral blood.

The CDR3 DNA is TGTGCCAGCAGTCTCTACCGTTCTCAGGGGTACCAAGAGACCCAGTACTTC. Encoded protein: CASSLYRSQGYQETQYF. This chain connects TRBV6-6 to TRBJ2-5; a weak D match, TRBD1 (6 bases). The CDR3 runs 17 residues. V lost 5 bases and J lost 0, with 19 bases in between. The germline V gene has CDR1 MNHNY and CDR2 SVGAGI (reference sequence).